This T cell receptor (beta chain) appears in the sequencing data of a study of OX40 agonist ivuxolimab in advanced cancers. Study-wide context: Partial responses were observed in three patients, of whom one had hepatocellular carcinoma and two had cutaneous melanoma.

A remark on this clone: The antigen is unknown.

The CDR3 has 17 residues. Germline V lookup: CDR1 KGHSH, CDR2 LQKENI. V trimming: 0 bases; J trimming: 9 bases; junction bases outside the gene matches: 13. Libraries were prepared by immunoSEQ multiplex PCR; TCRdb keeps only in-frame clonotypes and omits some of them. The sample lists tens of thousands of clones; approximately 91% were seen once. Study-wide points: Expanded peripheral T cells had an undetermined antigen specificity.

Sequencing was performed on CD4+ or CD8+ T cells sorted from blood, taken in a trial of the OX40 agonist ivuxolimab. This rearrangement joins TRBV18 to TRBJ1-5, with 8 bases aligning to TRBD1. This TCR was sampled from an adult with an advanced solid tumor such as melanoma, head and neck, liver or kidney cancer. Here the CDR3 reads CASSPPRLTGVDGPQHF. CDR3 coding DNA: TGTGCCAGCTCACCACCGAGGTTGACAGGGGTCGATGGGCCCCAGCATTTT.